This entry lists 25 T cell receptor beta chains sequenced from one sample in a study of blood T cell repertoires in COVID-19. Clones were sequenced by immunoSEQ multiplex PCR, and TCRdb holds only the in-frame ones, with some missing. The sample holds approximately 220,000 clones, around 90% seen once. The sample comprised PBMCs or T cells enriched from blood (not recorded which). The receptors here all came from a man younger than 45 who had been exposed to COVID-19.

This rearrangement joins TRBV19 to TRBJ1-2; a weak D match, TRBD1 (5 bases). The germline V gene encodes CDR1 LNHDA and CDR2 SQIVND (reference sequence). V was pared by 3 bases and J by 2 bases, with 7 bases between. This CDR3 has 13 residues. This chain's CDR3 is CASSMDINYGYTF. CDR3 DNA sequence: TGTGCCAGTAGTATGGACATAAACTATGGCTACACCTTC.

The rearrangement uses TRBV27 and TRBJ2-7; TRBD1 is a possible D gene (7 bases). The CDR3 covers 15 residues. Germline assignment: CDR1 MNHEY and CDR2 SMNVEV (reference sequence). V shed 4 bases and J shed 7 bases, with 20 bases lying between them. CDR3 region: CASSSNYRGLREQYF. The CDR3 bases are TGTGCCAGCAGTTCCAATTACAGGGGACTGAGGGAGCAGTACTTC.

The chain combines TRBV30 with TRBJ1-4; D is possibly TRBD1 (5 bases). CDR1 is GTSNPN, CDR2 SVGIG, per germline (reference sequence). The V end lost 1 base, the J end lost 8 bases, and 14 bases lay between the germline ends. The CDR3 loop spans 14 amino acids. The CDR3 DNA reads TGTGCCTGGAGTGGCAGGACTCGGGGGGAAAAACTGTTTTTT. Amino acid sequence: CAWSGRTRGEKLFF. Looking up the rest from reference TRBV30 and TRBJ1-4 gives the full variable domain: SQTIHQWPATLVQPVGSPLSLECTVEGTSNPNLYWYRQAAGRGLQLLFYSVGIGQISSEVPQNLSASRPQDRQFILSSKKLLLSDSGFYLCAWSGRTRGEKLFFGSGTQLSVL.

CDR3 residues: CASSRGGATNEKLFF. The DNA for the CDR3 is TGTGCCAGCAGTCGCGGGGGAGCAACTAATGAAAAACTGTTTTTT. The J gene is TRBJ1-4, the V gene TRBV7-8, with D maybe TRBD1 (5 bases). Germline V lookup: CDR1 SGHVS, CDR2 FQNEAQ. This CDR3 region has 15 residues. The ends were cut back, 6 bases at V and 0 bases at J, with 11 bases in the middle. Full variable domain (rest looked up from reference TRBV7-8 and TRBJ1-4): GAGVSQSPRYKVAKRGQDVALRCDPISGHVSLFWYQQALGQGPEFLTYFQNEAQLDKSGLPSDRFFAERPEGSVSTLKIQRTQQEDSAVYLCASSRGGATNEKLFFGSGTQLSVL.

This chain connects TRBV10-2 to TRBJ1-1; no reliable D call. This CDR3 contains 12 residues. CDR1 is WSHSY and CDR2 is SAAADI in the germline V gene. Trimming shortened V by 2 bases and J by 1 base, and 2 bases separated the two germline ends. This CDR3 is CASSERNTEAFF. The CDR3 bases are TGCGCCAGCAGTGAGCGGAACACTGAAGCTTTCTTT.

The sample holds a few counts of this clone. The J gene is TRBJ1-3, the V gene TRBV29-1; D ambiguous. CDR1 and CDR2 from the germline V gene are SQVTM and ANQGSEA. Trimming took off 2 bases at V and 7 bases at J, with 12 bases between the two ends. CDR3 length: 13 amino acids. CDR3 protein: CSVETAGGNTIYF. In nucleotides, the CDR3 is TGCAGCGTTGAAACAGCCGGCGGGAACACCATATATTTT.

The chain combines TRBV5-1 with TRBJ2-3, with D possibly TRBD2 on 5 matching bases. Trimming took off 4 bases at V and 0 bases at J, with 12 bases between the two ends. The CDR3 has 15 amino acids. Germline loops: CDR1 SGHRS, CDR2 YFSETQ. Here the CDR3 reads CASSREGHSTDTQYF. CDR3 in DNA: TGCGCCAGCAGCCGTGAGGGCCATAGCACAGATACGCAGTATTTT.

The chain is built from TRBV14 and TRBJ1-2; D may be TRBD1 (5 bases). Germline loops: CDR1 SGHDN, CDR2 FVKESK. This CDR3 spans 17 amino acids. V was shortened by 0 bases and J by 0 bases, with 14 bases between the two germline ends. This chain's CDR3 is CASSQDSLTDPNYGYTF. In DNA form, the CDR3 reads TGTGCCAGCAGCCAAGATTCTTTGACAGATCCTAACTATGGCTACACCTTC.

The CDR3 region is CASSVRTGGRETQYF. CDR3 DNA: TGTGCCAGCAGCGTAAGGACAGGGGGTAGGGAGACCCAGTACTTC. The V call is TRBV5-4, the J call TRBJ2-5; 10 positions match TRBD1. Germline loops: CDR1 SGHNT, CDR2 YYREEE (reference sequence). There are 15 residues in the CDR3. The junction had 8 bases not matched to a gene; V was cut back by 4 bases and J by 5 bases.

The chain recombines TRBV7-6 with TRBJ1-1; 7 bases agree with TRBD1. The CDR3 consists of 15 residues. The V and J ends lost 5 bases and 7 bases, in that order; junction bases with no gene match: 13. The germline CDR1 and CDR2 sequences are SGHVS and FNYEAQ. Here the CDR3 reads CASSPQGSQLSEAFF. In DNA form, the CDR3 reads TGTGCCAGCAGCCCACAGGGGTCCCAACTGAGTGAAGCTTTCTTT.

The chain uses TRBV7-9 and TRBJ2-7; TRBD2 might be the D (5 bases). There are 12 residues in the CDR3. Trimming stripped 7 bases from V and 7 bases from J, with 14 bases between. Germline V CDR1 and CDR2: SEHNR, FQNEAQ (reference sequence). CDR3 coding DNA: TGTGCCAGCACACCCCCCTCGGGAGAGCAGTACTTC. It is translated as CASTPPSGEQYF.

The chain combines TRBV19 with TRBJ1-5; possibly TRBD1 for D (5 bases). This CDR3 spans 15 amino acids. Trimming took off 4 bases at V and 0 bases at J, with 10 bases between the two ends. Germline CDR1 is LNHDA and CDR2 is SQIVND (reference sequence). The CDR3 sequence is CASSTGIYSNQPQHF. The DNA of the CDR3 is TGTGCCAGTAGTACAGGGATATATAGCAATCAGCCCCAGCATTTT.

This chain links TRBV2 with TRBJ2-2; 7 bases map to TRBD2. The V and J ends lost 3 bases and 0 bases, in that order; junction bases with no gene match: 1. The CDR3 consists of 15 residues. Per the germline V gene, CDR1 is SNHLY and CDR2 is FYNNEI. The CDR3 DNA follows: TGTGCCAGCAGTGAGACTAGCCCGAACACCGGGGAGCTGTTTTTT. This sequence encodes CASSETSPNTGELFF.

The J gene is TRBJ2-7, the V gene TRBV11-2; no firm D call. The CDR3 is 13 amino acids. V gave up 5 bases and J gave up 3 bases, with 11 bases separating them. CDR1 is SGHAT and CDR2 is FQNNGV in the germline V gene. Here the CDR3 reads CASSPWAFYEQYF. In DNA, the CDR3 is TGTGCCAGCAGCCCCTGGGCTTTCTACGAGCAGTACTTC.

The chain recombines TRBV6-1 with TRBJ2-5; perhaps TRBD2 as D (6 bases). CDR3 length: 14 residues. Germline CDR1 MNHNS, CDR2 SASEGT. V dropped 1 base and J dropped 5 bases, with 11 bases sitting between them. CDR3 nucleotide sequence: TGTGCCAGCAGTGAAGTGCCGGGGGTTGAGACCCAGTACTTC. Translating gives CASSEVPGVETQYF.

The chain links TRBV18 to TRBJ2-2; 11 bases match TRBD2. CDR1 is KGHSH, CDR2 LQKENI, per germline. The J segment lost 0 bases and the V segment lost 8 bases, leaving 5 bases of the junction unmatched. The CDR3 covers 16 residues. The CDR3 reads CASRIAGGTNTGELFF. The DNA of the CDR3 is TGTGCCAGCCGCATAGCGGGGGGGACGAACACCGGGGAGCTGTTTTTT.

Comment on this clone: One end of the junction is discordant with germline, which a read error may explain. The CDR3 loop is CAGSARTGGLHSGNTIYF. The CDR3 nucleotides read TGTGCCGGCAGCGCCCGAACGGGGGGTCTCCACTCTGGAAACACCATATATTTT. The V and J genes are TRBV3-1 (or the pseudogene TRBV3-2) and TRBJ1-3, with a tentative D call TRBD1 (5 bases). This CDR3 spans 18 amino acids. Per the germline V gene, CDR1 is LGHDT and CDR2 is YNNKEL (reference sequence).

The CDR3 sequence is CASSIIGARNNQPQHF. CDR3 nucleotides: TGTGCCAGTAGTATAATCGGAGCTCGGAATAATCAGCCCCAGCATTTT. The V call is TRBV19, the J call TRBJ1-5; D not certain. The germline V gene has CDR1 LNHDA and CDR2 SQIVND (reference sequence). With 2 bases removed from V and 4 bases from J, the gap between germline ends came to 15 bases. There are 16 residues in the CDR3.

This clone showed up just once. The V gene is TRBV7-6, the J gene TRBJ2-3; perhaps TRBD2 as D (6 bases). Trimming removed 1 base from V and 0 bases from J, with 11 bases in between. CDR1 SGHVS and CDR2 FNYEAQ come from the germline V gene. The CDR3 extends over 16 amino acids. The CDR3 is CASSLEASESTDTQYF. Here the CDR3 DNA reads TGTGCCAGCAGCTTAGAGGCTAGCGAGAGCACAGATACGCAGTATTTT.

This clone has more than one count but fewer than ten. The gene calls are TRBV18 and TRBJ2-5; unclear D gene. Germline V gene lookup returns CDR1 KGHSH and CDR2 LQKENI. This CDR3 has 12 residues. With 5 bases removed from V and 5 bases from J, the gap between germline ends came to 9 bases. The CDR3 loop is CASSEVSETQYF. The DNA of the CDR3 is TGTGCCAGCTCAGAGGTTTCGGAGACCCAGTACTTC.

The CDR3 spells CASSKDCPSGGSFTYNEQFF. The CDR3 DNA sequence: TGTGCCAGCAGCAAAGATTGTCCTAGCGGGGGGTCCTTTACCTACAATGAGCAGTTCTTC. The rearrangement uses TRBV21-1 and TRBJ2-1; the table's D call TRBD2 went unverified against the DNA. TRBV21-1 is termed a pseudogene. CDR3 length: 20 residues.

CDR3 DNA: TGTGCCAGCAGTCCTAGCGGACTAGGGCAAGAGACCCAGTACTTC. Translated: CASSPSGLGQETQYF. The chain links TRBV28 to TRBJ2-5; TRBD2 aligns across 7 bases. There are 15 residues in the CDR3. From germline, CDR1 is MDHEN and CDR2 SYDVKM. V shed 5 bases and J 2 bases; nucleotides not matched to a gene: 8. Variable domain in full (rest from reference TRBV28 and TRBJ2-5): DVKVTQSSRYLVKRTGEKVFLECVQDMDHENMFWYRQDPGLGLRLIYFSYDVKMKEKGDIPEGYSVSREKKERFSLILESASTNQTSMYLCASSPSGLGQETQYFGPGTRLLVL.

This clone was detected only a few times. The J gene is TRBJ2-6, the V gene TRBV7-6, with 9 bases fitting TRBD1. This CDR3 has 19 residues. V lost 6 bases, J lost 3 bases, and 15 bases stayed unmatched. The germline gives CDR1 SGHVS, CDR2 FNYEAQ. CDR3 DNA: TGTGCCAGCAGACCCTTGCCCGGGACAGGGACAGGTGGGGCCAACGTCCTGACTTTC. This sequence encodes CASRPLPGTGTGGANVLTF.

CDR3 sequence (DNA): TGTGCCAGCAGCCAAGATCAACTAGCGGGGGGGCCGGACGAGCAGTACTTC. This sequence encodes CASSQDQLAGGPDEQYF. The rearrangement joins TRBV14 to TRBJ2-7, with 13 positions matching TRBD2. The CDR3 has 17 amino acids. Germline CDR1 and CDR2: SGHDN and FVKESK. V shed 0 bases and J 5 bases; nucleotides not matched to a gene: 7.

The genes are TRBV2 and TRBJ1-1; D perhaps matches TRBD1 (5 bases). Germline V gives CDR1 SNHLY, CDR2 FYNNEI. The CDR3 consists of 14 residues. V lost 5 bases, J lost 3 bases, and 13 bases lay in between. The CDR3 region is CASSPLLRDTEAFF. The CDR3, as DNA: TGTGCCAGCAGTCCCCTCCTCAGGGACACTGAAGCTTTCTTT.